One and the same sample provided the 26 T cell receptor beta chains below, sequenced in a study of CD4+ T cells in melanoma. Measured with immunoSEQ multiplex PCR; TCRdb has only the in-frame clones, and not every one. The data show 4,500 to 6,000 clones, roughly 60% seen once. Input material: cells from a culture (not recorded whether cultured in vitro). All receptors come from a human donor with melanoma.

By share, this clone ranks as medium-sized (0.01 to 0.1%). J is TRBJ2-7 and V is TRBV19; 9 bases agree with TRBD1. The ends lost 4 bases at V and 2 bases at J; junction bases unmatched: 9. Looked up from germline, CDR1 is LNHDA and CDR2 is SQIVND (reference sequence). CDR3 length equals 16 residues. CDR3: CASSTPGTGYPYEQYF. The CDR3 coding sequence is TGTGCCAGTAGTACACCCGGGACAGGGTACCCCTACGAGCAGTACTTC. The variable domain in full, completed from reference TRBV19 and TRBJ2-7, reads DGGITQSPKYLFRKEGQNVTLSCEQNLNHDAMYWYRQDPGQGLRLIYYSQIVNDFQKGDIAEGYSVSREKKESFPLTVTSAQKNPTAFYLCASSTPGTGYPYEQYFGPGTRLTVT.

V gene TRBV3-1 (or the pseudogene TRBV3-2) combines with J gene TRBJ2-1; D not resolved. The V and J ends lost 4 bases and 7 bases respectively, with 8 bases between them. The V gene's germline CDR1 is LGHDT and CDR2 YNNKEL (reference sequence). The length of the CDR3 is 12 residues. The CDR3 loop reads CASSRSVNEQFF. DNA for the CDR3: TGTGCCAGCAGCCGATCGGTAAATGAGCAGTTCTTC.

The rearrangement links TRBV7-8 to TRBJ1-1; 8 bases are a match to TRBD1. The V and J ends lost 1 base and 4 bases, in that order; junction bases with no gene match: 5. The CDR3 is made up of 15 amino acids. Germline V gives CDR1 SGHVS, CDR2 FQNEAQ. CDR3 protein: CASSLGQGLGTEAFF. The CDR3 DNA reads TGTGCCAGCAGCTTAGGACAGGGGCTCGGCACTGAAGCTTTCTTT.

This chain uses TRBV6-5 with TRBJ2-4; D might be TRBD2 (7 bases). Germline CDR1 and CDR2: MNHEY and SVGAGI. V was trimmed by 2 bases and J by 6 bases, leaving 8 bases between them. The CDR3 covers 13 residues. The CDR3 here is CASSYAGANIQYF. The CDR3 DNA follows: TGTGCCAGCAGTTACGCGGGGGCAAACATTCAGTACTTC.

The DNA for the CDR3 is TGCGCCAGCAGCCACCCTAAGACAGGGAGGAATGAAAAACTGTTTTTT. This codes for CASSHPKTGRNEKLFF. This chain joins TRBV4-1 and TRBJ1-4; 7 bases match TRBD1. This CDR3 has 16 amino acids. V dropped 3 bases and J dropped 5; count of bases not matched to a gene: 9. Germline V gene sequence: CDR1 MGHRA, CDR2 YSYEKL.

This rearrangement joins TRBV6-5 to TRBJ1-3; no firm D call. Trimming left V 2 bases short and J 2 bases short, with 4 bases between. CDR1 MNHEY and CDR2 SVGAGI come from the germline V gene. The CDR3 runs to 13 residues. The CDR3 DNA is TGTGCCAGCAGTTACAAACCTGGAAACACCATATATTTT. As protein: CASSYKPGNTIYF.

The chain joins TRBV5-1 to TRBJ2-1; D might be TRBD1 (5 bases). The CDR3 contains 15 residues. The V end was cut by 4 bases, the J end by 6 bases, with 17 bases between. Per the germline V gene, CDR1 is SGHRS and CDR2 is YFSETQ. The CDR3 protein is CASSNSWGHSNEQFF. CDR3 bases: TGCGCCAGCAGCAACAGCTGGGGCCACTCCAATGAGCAGTTCTTC.

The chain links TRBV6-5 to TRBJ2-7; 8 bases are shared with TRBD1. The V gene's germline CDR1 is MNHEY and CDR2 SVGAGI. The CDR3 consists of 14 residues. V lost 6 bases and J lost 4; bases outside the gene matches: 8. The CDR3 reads CASSSGTGLYEQYF. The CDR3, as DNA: TGTGCCAGCAGCTCCGGGACAGGCCTATACGAGCAGTACTTC.

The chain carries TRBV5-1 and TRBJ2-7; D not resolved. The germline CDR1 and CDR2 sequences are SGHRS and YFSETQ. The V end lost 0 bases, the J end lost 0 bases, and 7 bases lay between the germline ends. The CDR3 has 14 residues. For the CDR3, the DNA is TGCGCCAGCAGCTTGGTTGGGAACTCCTACGAGCAGTACTTC. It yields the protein CASSLVGNSYEQYF.

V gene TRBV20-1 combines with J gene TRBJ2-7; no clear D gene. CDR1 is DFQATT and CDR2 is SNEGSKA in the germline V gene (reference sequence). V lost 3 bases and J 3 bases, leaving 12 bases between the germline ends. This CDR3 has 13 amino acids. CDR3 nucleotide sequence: TGCAGTGCTAGTTGGGATTACAGCTACGAGCAGTACTTC. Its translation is CSASWDYSYEQYF.

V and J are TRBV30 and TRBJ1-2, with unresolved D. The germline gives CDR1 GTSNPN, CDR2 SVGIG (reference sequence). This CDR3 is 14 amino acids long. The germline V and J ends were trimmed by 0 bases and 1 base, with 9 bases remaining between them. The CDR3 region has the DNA TGTGCCTGGAGTGTACCCCTGGGTAACTATGGCTACACCTTC. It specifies CAWSVPLGNYGYTF.

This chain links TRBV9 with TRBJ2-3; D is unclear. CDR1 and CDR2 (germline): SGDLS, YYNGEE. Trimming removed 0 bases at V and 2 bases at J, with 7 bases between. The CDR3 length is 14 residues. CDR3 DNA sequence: TGTGCCAGCAGCGTAGTTGGGAACACAGATACGCAGTATTTT. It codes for CASSVVGNTDTQYF.

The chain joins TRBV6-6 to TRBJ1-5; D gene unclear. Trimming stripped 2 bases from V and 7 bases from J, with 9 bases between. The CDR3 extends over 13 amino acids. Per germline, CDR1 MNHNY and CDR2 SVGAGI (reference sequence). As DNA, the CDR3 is TGTGCCAGCAGTTACACGTTGGGACAGCCCCAGCATTTT. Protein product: CASSYTLGQPQHF.

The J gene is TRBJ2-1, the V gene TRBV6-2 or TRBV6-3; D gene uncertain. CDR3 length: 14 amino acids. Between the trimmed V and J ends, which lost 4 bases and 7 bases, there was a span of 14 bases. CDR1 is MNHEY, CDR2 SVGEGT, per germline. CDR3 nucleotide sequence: TGTGCCAGCAGTTTGGCCAGTCAAAGTAATGAGCAGTTCTTC. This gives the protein CASSLASQSNEQFF.

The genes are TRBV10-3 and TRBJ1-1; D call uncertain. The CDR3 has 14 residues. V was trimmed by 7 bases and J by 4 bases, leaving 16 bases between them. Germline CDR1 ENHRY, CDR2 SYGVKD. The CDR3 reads CAIKASTASTEAFF. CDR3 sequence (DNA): TGTGCCATCAAGGCCAGTACCGCATCCACTGAAGCTTTCTTT.

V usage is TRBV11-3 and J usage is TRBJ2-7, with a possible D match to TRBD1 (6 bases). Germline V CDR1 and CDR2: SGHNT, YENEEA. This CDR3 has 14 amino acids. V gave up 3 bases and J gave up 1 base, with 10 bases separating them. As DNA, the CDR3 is TGTGCCAGCAGCTTGGACACAGGGTCCTACGAGCAGTACTTC. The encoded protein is CASSLDTGSYEQYF.

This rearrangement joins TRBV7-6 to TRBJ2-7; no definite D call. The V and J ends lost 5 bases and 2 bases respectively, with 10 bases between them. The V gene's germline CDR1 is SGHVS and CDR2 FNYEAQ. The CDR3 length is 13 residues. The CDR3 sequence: CASSPPGTYEQYF. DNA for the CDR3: TGTGCCAGCAGCCCGCCTGGGACCTACGAGCAGTACTTC.

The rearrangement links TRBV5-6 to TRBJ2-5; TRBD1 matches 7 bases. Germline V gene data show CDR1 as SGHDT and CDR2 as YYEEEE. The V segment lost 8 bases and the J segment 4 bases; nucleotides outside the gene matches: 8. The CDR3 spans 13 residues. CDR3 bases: TGTGCCAGTCCTACAGGGGTGGGAGAGACCCAGTACTTC. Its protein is CASPTGVGETQYF.

CDR3 nucleotides: TGTGCCAGCAGCTCGTGGGGGGGTACTGAAGCTTTCTTT. Encoded protein: CASSSWGGTEAFF. J is TRBJ1-1 and V is TRBV5-6; weak D call: TRBD1 (5 bases). The CDR3 runs 13 residues. Trimming left V 3 bases short and J 5 bases short, with 11 bases between. Germline V gene data show CDR1 as SGHDT and CDR2 as YYEEEE.

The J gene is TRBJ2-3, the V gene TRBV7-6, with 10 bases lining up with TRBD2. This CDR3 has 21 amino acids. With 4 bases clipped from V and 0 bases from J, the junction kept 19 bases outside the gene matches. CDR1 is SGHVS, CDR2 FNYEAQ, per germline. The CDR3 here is CASSWGLAGDVPTPSTDTQYF. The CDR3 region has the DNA TGTGCCAGCAGCTGGGGTCTAGCGGGGGACGTACCAACCCCTAGCACAGATACGCAGTATTTT.

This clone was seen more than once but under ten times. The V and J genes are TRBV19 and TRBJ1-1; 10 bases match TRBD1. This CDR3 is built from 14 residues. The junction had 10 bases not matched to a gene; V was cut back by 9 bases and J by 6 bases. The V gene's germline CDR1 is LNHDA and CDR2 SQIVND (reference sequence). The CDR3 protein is CASRPGTGVSEAFF. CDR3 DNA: TGTGCCAGCAGACCCGGGACAGGGGTCTCTGAAGCTTTCTTT.

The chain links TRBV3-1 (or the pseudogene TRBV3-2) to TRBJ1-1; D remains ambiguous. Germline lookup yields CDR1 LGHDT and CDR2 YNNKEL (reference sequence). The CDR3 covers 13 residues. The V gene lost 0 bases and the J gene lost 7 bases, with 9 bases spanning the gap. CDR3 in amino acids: CASSQDWGDEAFF. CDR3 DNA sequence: TGTGCCAGCAGCCAAGATTGGGGAGATGAAGCTTTCTTT.

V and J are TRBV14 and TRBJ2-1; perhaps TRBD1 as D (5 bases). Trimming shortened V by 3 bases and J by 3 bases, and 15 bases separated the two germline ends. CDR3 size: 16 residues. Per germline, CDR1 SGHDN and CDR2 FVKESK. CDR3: CASSHQGLGYYNEQFF. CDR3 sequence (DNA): TGTGCCAGCAGCCATCAGGGTTTAGGGTACTACAATGAGCAGTTCTTC.

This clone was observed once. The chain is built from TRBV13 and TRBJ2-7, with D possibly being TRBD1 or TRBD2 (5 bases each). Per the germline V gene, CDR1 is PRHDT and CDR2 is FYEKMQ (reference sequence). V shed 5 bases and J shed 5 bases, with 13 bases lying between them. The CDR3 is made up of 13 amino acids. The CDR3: CASSTRDRDEQYF. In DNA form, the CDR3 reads TGTGCCAGCAGCACCCGGGACCGCGACGAGCAGTACTTC.

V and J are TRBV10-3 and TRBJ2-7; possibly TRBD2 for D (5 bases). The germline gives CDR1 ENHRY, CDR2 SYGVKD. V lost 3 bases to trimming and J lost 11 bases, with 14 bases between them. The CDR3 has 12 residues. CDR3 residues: CAISDGSPKKYF. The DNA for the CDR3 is TGTGCCATCAGTGATGGGAGTCCGAAGAAGTACTTC.

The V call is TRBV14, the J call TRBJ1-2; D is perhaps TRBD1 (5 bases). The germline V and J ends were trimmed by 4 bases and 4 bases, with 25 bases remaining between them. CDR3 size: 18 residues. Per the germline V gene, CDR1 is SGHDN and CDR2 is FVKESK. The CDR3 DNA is TGTGCCAGCAGCCCACCTGGAGTCGGAGGCGGGCAGGGCTATGGCTACACCTTC. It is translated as CASSPPGVGGGQGYGYTF.